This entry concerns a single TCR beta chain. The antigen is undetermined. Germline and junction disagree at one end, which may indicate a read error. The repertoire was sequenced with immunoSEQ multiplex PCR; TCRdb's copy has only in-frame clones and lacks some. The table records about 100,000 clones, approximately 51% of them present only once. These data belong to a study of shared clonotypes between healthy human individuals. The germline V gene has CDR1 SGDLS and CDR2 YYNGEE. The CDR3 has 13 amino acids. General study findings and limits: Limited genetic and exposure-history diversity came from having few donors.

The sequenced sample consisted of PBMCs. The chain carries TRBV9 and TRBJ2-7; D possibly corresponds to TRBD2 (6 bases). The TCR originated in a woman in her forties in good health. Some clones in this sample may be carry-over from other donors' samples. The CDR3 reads CASSAGLSSEQYF. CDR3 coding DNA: TGTGCCAGCAGCGCGGGACTTTCCTCCGAGCAGTACTTC.